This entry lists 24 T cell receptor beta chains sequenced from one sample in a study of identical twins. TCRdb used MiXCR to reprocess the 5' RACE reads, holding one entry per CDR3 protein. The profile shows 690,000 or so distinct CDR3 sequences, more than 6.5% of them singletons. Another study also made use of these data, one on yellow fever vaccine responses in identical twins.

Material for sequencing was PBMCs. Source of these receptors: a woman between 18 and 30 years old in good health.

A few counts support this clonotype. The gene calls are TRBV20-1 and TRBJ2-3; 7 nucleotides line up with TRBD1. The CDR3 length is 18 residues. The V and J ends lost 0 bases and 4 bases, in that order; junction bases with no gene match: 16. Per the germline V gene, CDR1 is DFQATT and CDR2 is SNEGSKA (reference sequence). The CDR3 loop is CSARDPISRGTVSDTQYF. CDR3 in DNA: TGCAGTGCTAGAGACCCTATATCCCGTGGGACAGTCTCAGATACGCAGTATTTT.

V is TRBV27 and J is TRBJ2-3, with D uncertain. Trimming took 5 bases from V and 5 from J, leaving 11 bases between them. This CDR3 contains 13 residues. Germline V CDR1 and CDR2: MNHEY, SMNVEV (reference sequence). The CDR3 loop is CASSPLRIDTQYF. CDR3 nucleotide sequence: TGTGCCAGCAGTCCGCTCCGGATAGATACGCAGTATTTT.

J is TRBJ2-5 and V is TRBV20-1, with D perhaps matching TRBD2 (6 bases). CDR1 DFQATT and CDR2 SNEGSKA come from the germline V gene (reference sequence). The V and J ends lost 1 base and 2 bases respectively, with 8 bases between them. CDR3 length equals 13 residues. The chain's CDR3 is CSARGDSQETQYF. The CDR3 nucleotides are TGCAGTGCTAGAGGGGACTCACAAGAGACCCAGTACTTC.

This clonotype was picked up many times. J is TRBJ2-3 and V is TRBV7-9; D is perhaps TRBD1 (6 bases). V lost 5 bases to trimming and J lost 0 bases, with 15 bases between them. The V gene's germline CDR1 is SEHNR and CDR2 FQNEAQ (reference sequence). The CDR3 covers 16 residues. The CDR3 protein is CASSLDRPSSTDTQYF. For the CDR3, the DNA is TGTGCCAGCAGCCTTGACAGGCCTTCTAGCACAGATACGCAGTATTTT.

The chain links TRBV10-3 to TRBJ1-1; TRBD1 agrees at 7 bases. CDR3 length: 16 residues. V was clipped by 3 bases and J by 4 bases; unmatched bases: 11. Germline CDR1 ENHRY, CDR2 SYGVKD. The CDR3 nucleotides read TGTGCCATCAGTGATGGGAGGGCCCAGGGGGGCACTGAAGCTTTCTTT. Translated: CAISDGRAQGGTEAFF.

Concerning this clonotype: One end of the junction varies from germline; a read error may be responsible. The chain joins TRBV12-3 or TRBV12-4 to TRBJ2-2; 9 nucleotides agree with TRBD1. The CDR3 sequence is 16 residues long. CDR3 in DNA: TGTGTCAGCAGTTTTATAGGGACAGGGCATACCGGGGAGCTGTTTTTT. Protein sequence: CVSSFIGTGHTGELFF.

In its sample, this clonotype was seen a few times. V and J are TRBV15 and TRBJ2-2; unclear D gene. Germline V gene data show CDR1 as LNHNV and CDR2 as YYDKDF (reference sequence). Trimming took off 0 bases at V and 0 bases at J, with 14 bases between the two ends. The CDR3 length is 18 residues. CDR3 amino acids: CATSRDTDALPNTGELFF. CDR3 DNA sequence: TGTGCCACCAGCAGAGATACAGACGCACTTCCGAACACCGGGGAGCTGTTTTTT.

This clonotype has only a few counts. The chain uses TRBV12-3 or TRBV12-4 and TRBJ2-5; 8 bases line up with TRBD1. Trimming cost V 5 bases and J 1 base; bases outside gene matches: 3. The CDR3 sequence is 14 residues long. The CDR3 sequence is CASSDQGAQETQYF. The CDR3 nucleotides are TGTGCCAGCAGTGACCAGGGGGCCCAAGAGACCCAGTACTTC.

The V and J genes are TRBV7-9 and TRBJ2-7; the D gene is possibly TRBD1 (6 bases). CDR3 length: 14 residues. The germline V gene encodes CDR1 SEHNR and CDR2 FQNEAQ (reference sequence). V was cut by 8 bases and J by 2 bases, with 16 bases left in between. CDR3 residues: CASHPMDRAYEQYF. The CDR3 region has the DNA TGTGCCAGCCACCCCATGGACAGAGCCTACGAGCAGTACTTC.

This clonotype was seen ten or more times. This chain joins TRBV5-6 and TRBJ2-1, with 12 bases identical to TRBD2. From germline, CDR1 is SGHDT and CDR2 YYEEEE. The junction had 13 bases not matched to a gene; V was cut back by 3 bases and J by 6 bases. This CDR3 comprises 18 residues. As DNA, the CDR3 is TGTGCCAGCAGCTACCCCCCGGGACTAGCGGGTAGAAGCAATGAGCAGTTCTTC. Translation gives CASSYPPGLAGRSNEQFF.

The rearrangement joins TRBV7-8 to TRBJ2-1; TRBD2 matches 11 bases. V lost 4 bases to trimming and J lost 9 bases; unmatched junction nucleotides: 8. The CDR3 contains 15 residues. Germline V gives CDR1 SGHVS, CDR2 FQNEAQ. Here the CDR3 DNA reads TGTGCCAGCAGCTCCTTAGCGGGGGGGCTCCTTGAGCAGTTCTTC. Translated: CASSSLAGGLLEQFF. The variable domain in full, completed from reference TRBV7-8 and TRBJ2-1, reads GAGVSQSPRYKVAKRGQDVALRCDPISGHVSLFWYQQALGQGPEFLTYFQNEAQLDKSGLPSDRFFAERPEGSVSTLKIQRTQQEDSAVYLCASSSLAGGLLEQFFGPGTRLTVL.

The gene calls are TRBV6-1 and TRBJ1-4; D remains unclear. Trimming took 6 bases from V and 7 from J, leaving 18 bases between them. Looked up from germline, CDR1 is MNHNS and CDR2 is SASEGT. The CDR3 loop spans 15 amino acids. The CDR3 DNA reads TGTGCCAGCAGGGGAGGAGACGGTCGAGGTGAAAAACTGTTTTTT. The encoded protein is CASRGGDGRGEKLFF.

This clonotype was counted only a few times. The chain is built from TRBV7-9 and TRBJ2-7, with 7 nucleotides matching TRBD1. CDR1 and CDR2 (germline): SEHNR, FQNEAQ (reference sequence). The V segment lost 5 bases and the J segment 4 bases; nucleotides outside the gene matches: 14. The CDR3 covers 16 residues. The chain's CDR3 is CASSDYDRAAGYEQYF. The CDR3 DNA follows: TGTGCCAGCAGCGATTACGACAGGGCGGCTGGGTACGAGCAGTACTTC.

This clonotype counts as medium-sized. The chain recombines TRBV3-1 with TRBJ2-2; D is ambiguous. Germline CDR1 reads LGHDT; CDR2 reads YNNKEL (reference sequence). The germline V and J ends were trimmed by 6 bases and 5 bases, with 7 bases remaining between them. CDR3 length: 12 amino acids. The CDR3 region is CASSQRTGELFF. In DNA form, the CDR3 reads TGTGCCAGCAGTCAGAGGACCGGGGAGCTGTTTTTT.

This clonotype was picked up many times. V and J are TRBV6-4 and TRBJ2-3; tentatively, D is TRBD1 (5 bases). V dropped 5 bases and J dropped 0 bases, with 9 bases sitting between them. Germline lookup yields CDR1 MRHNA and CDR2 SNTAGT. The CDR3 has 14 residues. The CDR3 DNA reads TGTGCCAGCAGTAGGGGAATCAGCACAGATACGCAGTATTTT. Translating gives CASSRGISTDTQYF.

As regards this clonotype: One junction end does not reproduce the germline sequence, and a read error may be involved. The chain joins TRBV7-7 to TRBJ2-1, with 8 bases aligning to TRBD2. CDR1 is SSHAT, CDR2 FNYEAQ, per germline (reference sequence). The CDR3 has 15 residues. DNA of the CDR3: TGTGCTAGCAGCTCCGGGACTAGACAAAACAATGAGCAGTTCTTC. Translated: CASSSGTRQNNEQFF.

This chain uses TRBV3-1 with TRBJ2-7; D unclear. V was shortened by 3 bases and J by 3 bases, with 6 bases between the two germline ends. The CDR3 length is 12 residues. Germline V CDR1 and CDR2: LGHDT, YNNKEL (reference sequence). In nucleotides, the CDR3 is TGTGCCAGCAGCCAGACGTACTACGAGCAGTACTTC. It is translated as CASSQTYYEQYF.

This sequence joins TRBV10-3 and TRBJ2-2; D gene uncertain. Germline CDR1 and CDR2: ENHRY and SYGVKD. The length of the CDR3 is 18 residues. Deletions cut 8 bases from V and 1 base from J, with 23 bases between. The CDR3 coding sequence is TGTGCCATCCGCTTAACCATGCTGGACCGCATGAACACCGGGGAGCTGTTTTTT. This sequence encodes CAIRLTMLDRMNTGELFF.

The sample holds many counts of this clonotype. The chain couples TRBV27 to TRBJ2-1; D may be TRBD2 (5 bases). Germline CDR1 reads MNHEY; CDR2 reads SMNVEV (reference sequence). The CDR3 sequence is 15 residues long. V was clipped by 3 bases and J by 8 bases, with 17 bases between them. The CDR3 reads CASSFSEAWVHEQFF. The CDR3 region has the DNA TGTGCCAGCAGTTTTAGCGAGGCTTGGGTCCATGAGCAGTTCTTC.

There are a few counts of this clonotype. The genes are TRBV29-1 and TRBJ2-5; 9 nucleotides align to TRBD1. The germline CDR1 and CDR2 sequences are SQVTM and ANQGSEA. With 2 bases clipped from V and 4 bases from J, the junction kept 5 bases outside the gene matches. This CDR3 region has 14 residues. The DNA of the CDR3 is TGCAGCGTTGAACCGGGACAGGGAAGAGAGACCCAGTACTTC. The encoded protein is CSVEPGQGRETQYF.

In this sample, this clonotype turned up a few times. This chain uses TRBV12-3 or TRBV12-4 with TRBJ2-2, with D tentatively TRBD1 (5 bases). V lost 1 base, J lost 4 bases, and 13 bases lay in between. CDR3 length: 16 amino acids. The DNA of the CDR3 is TGTGCCAGCAGTTTAGGCTCAGGGTGGGGCACCGGGGAGCTGTTTTTT. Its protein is CASSLGSGWGTGELFF.

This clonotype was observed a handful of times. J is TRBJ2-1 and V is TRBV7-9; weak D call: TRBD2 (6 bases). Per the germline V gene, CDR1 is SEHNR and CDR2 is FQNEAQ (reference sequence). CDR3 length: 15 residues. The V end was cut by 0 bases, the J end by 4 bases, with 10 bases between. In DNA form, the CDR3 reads TGTGCCAGCAGCTTAGCGCTAGCGCCGTACAATGAGCAGTTCTTC. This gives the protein CASSLALAPYNEQFF.

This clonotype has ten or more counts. The CDR3 loop is CASGDSGRALNEQFF. The CDR3 DNA reads TGTGCTAGTGGTGATAGCGGGAGGGCCCTCAATGAGCAGTTCTTC. The V call is TRBV12-5, the J call TRBJ2-1; 11 bases match TRBD2. V shed 5 bases and J 6 bases; nucleotides not matched to a gene: 6. This CDR3 is built from 15 residues. The germline V gene has CDR1 LGHNT and CDR2 FRNRAP.

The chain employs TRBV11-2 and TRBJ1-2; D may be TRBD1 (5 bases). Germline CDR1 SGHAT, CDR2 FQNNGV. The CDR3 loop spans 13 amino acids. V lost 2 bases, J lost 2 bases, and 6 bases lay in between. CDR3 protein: CASSLRTNYGYTF. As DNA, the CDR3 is TGTGCCAGCAGCTTACGGACAAACTATGGCTACACCTTC.